This TCR beta chain comes out of a study of control samples from healthy donors and cancer patients. V lost 1 base and J lost 4, with 14 bases in between. The germline V gene encodes CDR1 GTSNPN and CDR2 SVGIG (reference sequence). The CDR3 contains 15 residues. Sequencing used immunoSEQ multiplex PCR; TCRdb keeps in-frame clones, though not all of them. Altogether tens of thousands of clones are present, 85% to 95% being singletons, with the ten largest covering 0.91%. Regarding this clone: Other DNA sequences of this sample code for an identical CDR3.

Sequencing was done on a sample of PBMCs. This TCR derives from a man aged 30 to 45 with colorectal cancer. This rearrangement joins TRBV30 to TRBJ1-5; the D is unclear. CDR3 DNA: TGTGCCTGGAGTGCGACAAAGGGAATAAATCAGCCCCAGCATTTT. As protein: CAWSATKGINQPQHF.